These 3 T cell receptor delta chains were all obtained from the same sample, sequenced in a study of gamma-delta T cells after stem cell transplantation. TCRdb made new clone calls on the RT-PCR reads using CATT. Found here are around 13,000 delta-chain clones, approximately 31% of them singletons; the top ten hold 3.5% to 4%. The specimen was gamma-delta T cells. These receptors all come from a human donor. It is not recorded whose cells these are; they may come from a transplant donor.

This clone turned up a few times. The chain joins TRAV29/DV5 to TRDJ2; the match to TRDD3 covers 11 bases. CDR3 length: 20 residues. V lost 4 bases, J lost 4 bases, and 21 bases stayed unmatched. CDR1 and CDR2 from the germline V gene are NSMFDY and ISSIKDK. The CDR3 reads CAAGSVGGWGIHYGTAQLFF. The CDR3 DNA reads as TGTGCAGCAGGCTCCGTGGGGGGCTGGGGGATACATTATGGGACAGCACAACTCTTCTTT. Based on the CDR3 plus reference TRAV29/DV5 and TRDJ2, the full variable domain is DQQVKQNSPSLSVQEGRISILNCDYTNSMFDYFLWYKKYPAEGPTFLISISSIKDKNEDGRFTVFLNKSAKHLSLHIVPSQPGDSAVYFCAAGSVGGWGIHYGTAQLFFGKGTQLIVEP.

There are a few counts of this clone. The sample has other DNA sequences that encode this CDR3 too. The J gene is TRDJ1, the V gene TRDV1; 9 nucleotides align to TRDD3. Germline CDR1 is TSWWSYY and CDR2 is QGS. This CDR3 comprises 25 residues. V lost 1 base to trimming and J lost 0 bases; unmatched junction nucleotides: 30. DNA for the CDR3: TGTGCTCTTGGGGAACGATGGTCGACTCTCGTACTGGGGGAAAGCTTTGCCTCGTACACCGATAAACTCATCTTT. Translated, it gives CALGERWSTLVLGESFASYTDKLIF.

This clone was counted between two and nine times. The rearrangement uses TRDV1 and TRDJ3, with D maybe TRDD2 (6 bases). Germline loops: CDR1 TSWWSYY, CDR2 QGS. V was pared by 4 bases and J by 1 base, with 17 bases between. The CDR3 runs 19 residues. As DNA, the CDR3 is TGTGCTCTTGGGGCCGCGCCTTCCCCTCCGTCCTGGGACACCCGACAGATGTTTTTC. Protein sequence: CALGAAPSPPSWDTRQMFF.